Presented here are 8 T cell receptor beta chains from one specimen sequenced in a study of OX40 agonist ivuxolimab in advanced cancers. Only in-frame clones appear in the TCRdb table, and some are missing; sequencing was by immunoSEQ multiplex PCR. The sample consists of around 88,000 clones, 90% to 95% of them appearing once. The sequences come from CD4+ or CD8+ T cells sorted from blood, collected in a trial of the OX40 agonist ivuxolimab. The receptors shown here come from an adult with an advanced solid tumor such as melanoma, head and neck, liver or kidney cancer.

J is TRBJ2-7 and V is TRBV7-6; 10 bases fit TRBD1. Germline CDR1 SGHVS, CDR2 FNYEAQ. V lost 1 base and J lost 0; bases outside the gene matches: 12. CDR3 length: 19 amino acids. CDR3 sequence: CASSLDSRDRGYSSYEQYF. The CDR3 nucleotides are TGTGCCAGCAGCTTAGATAGCCGGGACAGGGGCTACAGCTCCTACGAGCAGTACTTC.

Written as DNA, the CDR3 is TGTGCCAGCAGCGTATATGGACAGGGGTACAATGAGCAGTTCTTC. This sequence encodes CASSVYGQGYNEQFF. The V call is TRBV9, the J call TRBJ2-1, with 9 bases matching TRBD1. CDR3 length: 15 residues. Trimming took 1 base from V and 4 from J; bases not matched to a gene: 3. The germline gives CDR1 SGDLS, CDR2 YYNGEE.

CDR3 sequence: CASARDRASGANVLTF. Here the CDR3 DNA reads TGTGCCAGCGCCCGGGACAGGGCCTCTGGGGCCAACGTCCTGACTTTC. The chain recombines TRBV14 with TRBJ2-6; 9 nucleotides align to TRBD1. The V segment lost 8 bases and the J segment 0 bases; nucleotides outside the gene matches: 5. CDR1 is SGHDN, CDR2 FVKESK, per germline. CDR3 length equals 16 residues.

The J gene is TRBJ2-7, the V gene TRBV30; D gene unclear. This CDR3 is built from 11 residues. CDR1 and CDR2 from the germline V gene are GTSNPN and SVGIG (reference sequence). The V and J ends lost 0 bases and 4 bases respectively, with 4 bases between them. Written as DNA, the CDR3 is TGTGCCTGGAGTGTGAGGTACGAGCAGTACTTC. This translates into CAWSVRYEQYF.

This clone was detected a few times. The chain is built from TRBV10-3 and TRBJ1-5; TRBD1 aligns across 7 bases. The CDR3 length is 15 residues. CDR1 and CDR2 from the germline V gene are ENHRY and SYGVKD. After removal of 5 bases from V and 0 bases from J, the junction contained 4 bases not matched to a gene. CDR3 in DNA: TGTGCCATCAGTCACAGGGGCCCTAGCAATCAGCCCCAGCATTTT. Its protein is CAISHRGPSNQPQHF.

The count of this clone is one. The chain carries TRBV6-5 and TRBJ2-7, with D unclear. Per the germline V gene, CDR1 is MNHEY and CDR2 is SVGAGI. V was pared by 5 bases and J by 7 bases, with 15 bases between. The CDR3 runs 13 residues. The DNA for the CDR3 is TGTGCCAGCAGTGAAGGCGGAAGGGTAGAGCAGTACTTC. It translates to CASSEGGRVEQYF.

The chain recombines TRBV4-2 with TRBJ2-2; possibly TRBD2 for D (6 bases). V lost 0 bases and J lost 1, with 12 bases in between. CDR3 size: 17 residues. Germline CDR1 is LGHNA and CDR2 is YNFKEQ. CDR3 sequence (DNA): TGTGCCAGCAGCCAAGAGGGTACTAGCCGGAACACCGGGGAGCTGTTTTTT. Its translation is CASSQEGTSRNTGELFF.

V usage is TRBV29-1 and J usage is TRBJ2-7, with a possible D match to TRBD1 (6 bases). The CDR3 covers 12 residues. The germline V gene encodes CDR1 SQVTM and CDR2 ANQGSEA. V shed 4 bases and J shed 3 bases, with 10 bases lying between them. The CDR3 region is CSVVTGIYEQYF. In nucleotides, the CDR3 is TGCAGCGTTGTGACAGGCATCTACGAGCAGTACTTC.